Given below is one T cell receptor beta chain in context. The entry originates in a study of technical replicates of blood from a few donors. Clones were sequenced by immunoSEQ multiplex PCR, and TCRdb holds only the in-frame ones, with some missing. The table shows 100,000 or so clones, with approximately 96% occurring only once. This sequence originates from a human donor in good health. What was sequenced was T cells isolated from PBMCs.

The CDR3 loop reads CSVEDLYASPEAFF. The CDR3 nucleotides are TGCAGCGTTGAAGATCTTTACGCCAGTCCTGAAGCTTTCTTT. The V and J genes are TRBV29-1 and TRBJ1-1; the D is unclear. V was trimmed by 0 bases and J by 6 bases, leaving 14 bases between them. Germline V gene sequence: CDR1 SQVTM, CDR2 ANQGSEA. There are 14 residues in the CDR3.